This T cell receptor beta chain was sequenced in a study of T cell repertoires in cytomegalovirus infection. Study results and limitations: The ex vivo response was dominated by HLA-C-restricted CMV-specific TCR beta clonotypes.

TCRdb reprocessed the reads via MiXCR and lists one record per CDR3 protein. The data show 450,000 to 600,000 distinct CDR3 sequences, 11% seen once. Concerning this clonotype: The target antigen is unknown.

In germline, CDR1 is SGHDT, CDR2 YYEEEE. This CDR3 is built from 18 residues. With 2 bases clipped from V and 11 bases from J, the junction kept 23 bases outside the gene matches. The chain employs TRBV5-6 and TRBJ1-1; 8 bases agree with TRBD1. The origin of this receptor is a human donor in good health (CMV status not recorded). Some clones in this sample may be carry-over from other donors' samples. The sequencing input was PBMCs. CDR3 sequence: CASSFRQGIWASGVGAFF. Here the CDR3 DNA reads TGTGCCAGCAGCTTCCGACAGGGGATTTGGGCCAGTGGAGTAGGGGCTTTCTTT.